The 29 T cell receptor beta chains presented below share a single source sample, sequenced in a study of human T cells and chemical hapten exposure. The time point was: patch test 1, 2 weeks after DPC sensitization. Treatment denoted: therapeutic diphenylcyclopropenone sensitization with weekly scalp DPC. Via MiXCR, TCRdb re-called the RACE reads, giving one row per CDR3 protein. Among roughly 360,000 distinct CDR3 sequences listed, more than 4.5% were seen once. This sample comprised whole blood, obtained in connection with sensitization to the hapten diphenylcyclopropenone (DPC). These receptors came from a woman aged 45-65 years with alopecia areata. Some clones in this sample may be carry-over from other donors' samples.

The chain has TRBV30 and TRBJ1-2, with unresolved D. V shed 0 bases and J shed 3 bases, with 2 bases lying between them. The CDR3 totals 11 residues. Germline CDR1 is GTSNPN and CDR2 is SVGIG (reference sequence). For the CDR3, the DNA is TGTGCCTGGAGTGTTGACTATGGCTACACCTTC. Protein: CAWSVDYGYTF. The variable domain in full, completed from reference TRBV30 and TRBJ1-2, reads SQTIHQWPATLVQPVGSPLSLECTVEGTSNPNLYWYRQAAGRGLQLLFYSVGIGQISSEVPQNLSASRPQDRQFILSSKKLLLSDSGFYLCAWSVDYGYTFGSGTRLTVV.

The V and J genes are TRBV18 and TRBJ1-1; D is unclear. Trimming stripped 2 bases from V and 2 bases from J, with 9 bases between. This CDR3 has 14 residues. Per the germline V gene, CDR1 is KGHSH and CDR2 is LQKENI. The CDR3 DNA reads TGTGCCAGCTCACCAGGTAAACCAAACACTGAAGCTTTCTTT. As protein: CASSPGKPNTEAFF.

This clonotype was seen ten or more times. The V and J genes are TRBV12-3 or TRBV12-4 and TRBJ1-5, with unresolved D. The CDR3 has 15 residues. Trimming cost V 5 bases and J 5 bases, with 16 bases left between them. The CDR3 sequence is CASSKDGGAHQPQHF. The CDR3 nucleotides read TGTGCCAGCAGTAAAGACGGAGGAGCTCATCAGCCCCAGCATTTT.

This clonotype was seen a few times. This chain uses TRBV18 with TRBJ2-6; D is possibly TRBD1 (5 bases). Germline V gene data show CDR1 as KGHSH and CDR2 as LQKENI. This CDR3 spans 17 amino acids. The V and J ends lost 0 bases and 4 bases respectively, with 13 bases between them. DNA for the CDR3: TGTGCCAGCTCACCACCCCTCAGGGTCCTCGGGGCCAACGTCCTGACTTTC. Protein product: CASSPPLRVLGANVLTF. The whole variable domain, filled in from reference TRBV18 and TRBJ2-6, reads NAGVMQNPRHLVRRRGQEARLRCSPMKGHSHVYWYRQLPEEGLKFMVYLQKENIIDESGMPKERFSAEFPKEGPSILRIQQVVRGDSAAYFCASSPPLRVLGANVLTFGAGSRLTVL.

This clonotype has a count of ten or more. The chain's CDR3 is CASSYGQENTEAFF. DNA of the CDR3: TGTGCCAGCAGTTACGGACAGGAGAACACTGAAGCTTTCTTT. This chain connects TRBV6-5 to TRBJ1-1; 7 positions agree with TRBD1. Losses at the gene ends were 2 bases for V and 1 base for J; bases not matched to a gene: 1. CDR3 size: 14 residues. Germline values: CDR1 MNHEY, CDR2 SVGAGI.

In this sample, this clonotype turned up many times. The rearrangement joins TRBV2 to TRBJ2-3, with 9 positions matching TRBD2. Trimming took 10 bases from V and 4 from J; bases not matched to a gene: 12. The germline gives CDR1 SNHLY, CDR2 FYNNEI. CDR3 length: 15 amino acids. CDR3 nucleotide sequence: TGTGCCAACCTTCGGGGGGTAGCGGGAGCAGATACGCAGTATTTT. It translates to CANLRGVAGADTQYF.

This clonotype was detected ten times or more. V and J are TRBV2 and TRBJ1-1; 9 bases match TRBD1. From germline, CDR1 is SNHLY and CDR2 FYNNEI. This CDR3 has 14 amino acids. Germline trimming cut 4 bases from V and 7 bases from J; bases unmatched to any gene: 7. The CDR3 sequence is CASSATGTGSEAFF. The CDR3 DNA reads as TGTGCCAGCAGTGCAACCGGGACAGGGAGTGAAGCTTTCTTT.

Ten or more counts support this clonotype. The DNA is omitted, as the CDR3 cannot be located on it reliably, and the CDR3 follows TCRdb's listing. The chain combines TRBV2 with TRBJ1-1; TRBD1 is taken as the D call from the table, unchecked against the DNA. The CDR3 is 13 amino acids in total, end residues counted. The germline V gene encodes CDR1 SNHLY and CDR2 FYNNEI. The CDR3: CASSVGPGTEAFF.

There are many counts of this clonotype. This chain links TRBV10-3 with TRBJ2-6; 7 bases agree with TRBD2. The V segment lost 10 bases and the J segment 1 base; nucleotides outside the gene matches: 13. There are 17 residues in the CDR3. Germline CDR1 is ENHRY and CDR2 is SYGVKD. The CDR3 DNA reads TGTGCCAGCGGAAGGGCGGGGGTCTCATCTGGGGCCAACGTCCTGACTTTC. This codes for CASGRAGVSSGANVLTF.

This clonotype was seen at least ten times. The V call is TRBV3-1, the J call TRBJ2-1; TRBD2 agrees at 8 bases. Germline V gives CDR1 LGHDT, CDR2 YNNKEL (reference sequence). The CDR3 consists of 15 residues. Trimming removed 1 base from V and 4 bases from J; junction bases left unmatched: 3. The CDR3 is CASSQGTSRYNEQFF. The CDR3 DNA sequence: TGTGCCAGCAGCCAAGGGACTAGCAGGTACAATGAGCAGTTCTTC.

This clonotype appeared a few times. V gene TRBV10-1 combines with J gene TRBJ1-3; no clear D. The CDR3 extends over 15 amino acids. V lost 4 bases, J lost 1 base, and 11 bases lay in between. CDR1 is WNHNN, CDR2 SYGVQD, per germline (reference sequence). In DNA form, the CDR3 reads TGCGCCAGCAGTGGTGGCAGCCATTCTGGAAACACCATATATTTT. The encoded protein is CASSGGSHSGNTIYF.

This clonotype was recorded many times. CDR3 residues: CASSVGTGGYNEQFF. For the CDR3, the DNA is TGTGCCAGCAGCGTAGGGACAGGGGGTTACAATGAGCAGTTCTTC. The V call is TRBV9, the J call TRBJ2-1; 10 positions agree with TRBD1. The CDR3 consists of 15 residues. CDR1 is SGDLS and CDR2 is YYNGEE in the germline V gene. Trimming took 0 bases from V and 4 from J; bases not matched to a gene: 1.

This clonotype was detected a few times. This rearrangement joins TRBV21-1 to TRBJ2-7; the table names TRBD1, a call not compared with the DNA. TRBV21-1 is shown as a pseudogene. The CDR3 sequence is 16 residues long. The CDR3 protein is CASPKSRDREFDEQYF. The DNA of the CDR3 is TGTGCCAGCCCTAAGAGCCGGGACAGGGAGTTTGACGAGCAGTACTTC.

This clonotype was seen repeatedly, ten times or more. The rearrangement joins TRBV20-1 to TRBJ1-2; D may be TRBD1 (5 bases). CDR3 length equals 15 residues. Trimming removed 0 bases at V and 0 bases at J, with 11 bases between. The germline CDR1 and CDR2 sequences are DFQATT and SNEGSKA (reference sequence). The CDR3 protein is CSARDHGHPNYGYTF. The CDR3 region has the DNA TGCAGTGCTAGAGATCATGGACACCCTAACTATGGCTACACCTTC.

This clonotype was seen a handful of times. The V call is TRBV7-6, the J call TRBJ1-5; 8 nucleotides line up with TRBD1. The CDR3 runs to 16 residues. Trimming at V came to 5 bases and at J to 6 bases, leaving 12 bases not matched to a gene. CDR1 SGHVS and CDR2 FNYEAQ come from the germline V gene. CDR3: CASSENIAGGGQPQHF. CDR3 nucleotide sequence: TGTGCCAGCAGCGAAAACATCGCAGGGGGCGGTCAGCCCCAGCATTTT.

This clonotype was detected many times. CDR3 in DNA: TGCAGCGTTGAAGGCCTTCATGAGGCAGATACGCAGTATTTT. Its protein product is CSVEGLHEADTQYF. The V call is TRBV29-1, the J call TRBJ2-3; D gene ambiguous. Germline-derived CDR1 and CDR2 are SQVTM and ANQGSEA. V lost 1 base to trimming and J lost 4 bases, with 12 bases between them. The CDR3 has 14 amino acids.

Many counts were recorded for this clonotype. The V call is TRBV27, the J call TRBJ2-4, with D tentatively TRBD1 or TRBD2 (5 bases each). From germline, CDR1 is MNHEY and CDR2 SMNVEV (reference sequence). This CDR3 contains 9 residues. Trimming shortened V by 5 bases and J by 15 bases, and 8 bases separated the two germline ends. This chain's CDR3 is CASSGGRYF. For the CDR3, the DNA is TGTGCCAGCAGTGGGGGTCGGTACTTC.

This clonotype was counted at least ten times. The chain recombines TRBV7-9 with TRBJ2-5; D is unclear. CDR1 and CDR2 from the germline V gene are SEHNR and FQNEAQ (reference sequence). V lost 4 bases and J 1 base, leaving 10 bases between the germline ends. CDR3 size: 14 residues. The DNA of the CDR3 is TGTGCCAGCAGCTCGGACGGAGCCCAAGAGACCCAGTACTTC. It codes for CASSSDGAQETQYF.

This clonotype was seen more than once but under ten times. The chain is built from TRBV7-9 and TRBJ1-2; D remains ambiguous. Germline loops: CDR1 SEHNR, CDR2 FQNEAQ (reference sequence). V lost 0 bases and J 7 bases, leaving 15 bases between the germline ends. CDR3 length: 15 amino acids. This CDR3 is CASSLAEARSSGYTF. The CDR3 DNA is TGTGCCAGCAGCTTAGCGGAAGCCAGGTCGAGTGGCTACACCTTC.

This clonotype has at least ten counts. J is TRBJ2-2 and V is TRBV29-1; D call uncertain. The CDR3 length is 14 residues. From germline, CDR1 is SQVTM and CDR2 ANQGSEA. Trimming removed 4 bases at V and 7 bases at J, with 16 bases between. CDR3 amino acids: CSVGYGPYGGELFF. The CDR3 DNA sequence: TGCAGCGTTGGTTACGGACCGTACGGCGGGGAGCTGTTTTTT.

V and J are TRBV6-5 and TRBJ2-7; 14 positions agree with TRBD2. V trimming: 0 bases; J trimming: 1 base; junction bases outside the gene matches: 8. Per germline, CDR1 MNHEY and CDR2 SVGAGI. The CDR3 spans 19 residues. The DNA for the CDR3 is TGTGCCAGCAGTTACTCCGGGACTAGCGGGGGTATGCTATCCTACGAGCAGTACTTC. This codes for CASSYSGTSGGMLSYEQYF.

The sample holds many counts of this clonotype. V gene TRBV25-1 combines with J gene TRBJ2-3; D perhaps matches TRBD1 (5 bases). Germline values: CDR1 MGHDK, CDR2 SYGVNS. The V gene lost 4 bases and the J gene lost 8 bases, with 19 bases spanning the gap. CDR3 length equals 15 residues. Written as DNA, the CDR3 is TGTGCCAGCAGTGTTAGGGGTTCTTGGGGAAGTACGCAGTATTTT. It translates to CASSVRGSWGSTQYF.

This chain links TRBV15 with TRBJ2-1; no clear D gene. The CDR3 sequence is 17 residues long. The germline gives CDR1 LNHNV, CDR2 YYDKDF (reference sequence). V dropped 2 bases and J dropped 0 bases, with 14 bases sitting between them. This CDR3 reads CATSRTPSSPSYNEQFF. In nucleotides, the CDR3 is TGTGCCACCAGCAGAACCCCCTCGTCCCCCTCCTACAATGAGCAGTTCTTC. Full variable domain (missing parts from reference TRBV15 and TRBJ2-1): DAMVIQNPRYQVTQFGKPVTLSCSQTLNHNVMYWYQQKSSQAPKLLFHYYDKDFNNEADTPDNFQSRRPNTSFCFLDIRSPGLGDTAMYLCATSRTPSSPSYNEQFFGPGTRLTVL.

This clonotype occurred a few times. The CDR3 sequence is CSAGGTGGTEAFF. CDR3 nucleotide sequence: TGCAGTGCAGGGGGGACAGGAGGCACTGAAGCTTTCTTT. The chain joins TRBV20-1 to TRBJ1-1, with TRBD1 matching 8 bases. The CDR3 consists of 13 residues. CDR1 and CDR2 (germline): DFQATT, SNEGSKA (reference sequence). Unmatched junction bases numbered 7, after V lost 6 bases and J lost 4 bases.

This clonotype showed up many times. The chain employs TRBV11-2 and TRBJ1-6; TRBD1 matches 7 bases. Germline V gene lookup returns CDR1 SGHAT and CDR2 FQNNGV. The CDR3 has 14 amino acids. J was trimmed by 6 bases and V by 5 bases; bases with no gene match: 4. The CDR3 reads CASSPGQRNSPLHF. The CDR3 coding sequence is TGTGCCAGCAGCCCGGGACAGCGTAATTCACCCCTCCACTTT.

This clonotype appeared many times. V gene TRBV29-1 combines with J gene TRBJ2-7; 8 bases are a match to TRBD2. The germline gives CDR1 SQVTM, CDR2 ANQGSEA. This CDR3 spans 15 amino acids. V was pared by 0 bases and J by 1 base, with 5 bases of the junction left unmatched. As DNA, the CDR3 is TGCAGCGTTGAAGATCCGGGGGGGAGGTCCTACGAGCAGTACTTC. Its protein is CSVEDPGGRSYEQYF.

This clonotype was seen a few times. This rearrangement joins TRBV28 to TRBJ2-7, with 7 nucleotides matching TRBD1. Per the germline V gene, CDR1 is MDHEN and CDR2 is SYDVKM. This CDR3 contains 15 residues. Germline trimming cut 6 bases from V and 7 bases from J; bases unmatched to any gene: 15. Here the CDR3 reads CASSPSRDSPLEQYF. CDR3 coding DNA: TGTGCCAGCAGCCCCAGCCGGGACAGCCCCTTGGAGCAGTACTTC.

This clonotype came up many times. The V and J genes are TRBV4-2 and TRBJ1-5; 9 bases agree with TRBD1. This CDR3 is built from 15 residues. Germline trimming cut 4 bases from V and 6 bases from J; bases unmatched to any gene: 7. Per germline, CDR1 LGHNA and CDR2 YNFKEQ. CDR3 DNA: TGTGCCAGCAGCCCGTCGGGACAGGGAGTTCAGCCCCAGCATTTT. Encoded protein: CASSPSGQGVQPQHF.

This clonotype has ten or more counts. The chain employs TRBV7-9 and TRBJ1-1; 7 bases match TRBD1. CDR1 is SEHNR, CDR2 FQNEAQ, per germline (reference sequence). After removal of 2 bases from V and 5 bases from J, the junction contained 2 bases not matched to a gene. This CDR3 is built from 13 residues. CDR3 protein: CASSLQGGTEAFF. Written as DNA, the CDR3 is TGTGCCAGCAGCTTACAGGGGGGTACTGAAGCTTTCTTT.